The rows below give T cell receptor beta chains drawn from one sample of a study of shared clonotypes between healthy human individuals. The repertoire was sequenced with immunoSEQ multiplex PCR; TCRdb's copy has only in-frame clones and lacks some. The sample consists of under 1 million clones, roughly 96% of them appearing once. The sequenced sample consisted of naive CD8+ T cells sorted from blood. These receptors originate from a man younger than 45 in good health. Both conserved end residues are part of each CDR3. Each record gives: J gene, V gene, D gene, CDR3 protein, CDR3 DNA. A D gene is named only where the DNA matches it firmly.

j_call: TRBJ2-1
v_call: TRBV7-9
d_call: .
cdr3_aa: CATELEGGIGEQFF
cdr3_nt: TGTGCCACCGAACTAGAGGGAGGTATCGGTGAGCAGTTCTTC

j_call: TRBJ2-1
v_call: TRBV29-1
d_call: TRBD2
cdr3_aa: CSAGTSIYNEQFF
cdr3_nt: TGCAGCGCCGGGACTAGCATTTACAATGAGCAGTTCTTC

j_call: TRBJ2-7
v_call: TRBV27
d_call: TRBD2
cdr3_aa: CATSLAGFYEQYF
cdr3_nt: TGTGCCACCTCGTTAGCGGGTTTCTACGAGCAGTACTTC

j_call: TRBJ2-1
v_call: TRBV7-6
d_call: .
cdr3_aa: CASSRSNEQFF
cdr3_nt: TGTGCCAGCAGCCGGTCCAATGAGCAGTTCTTC

j_call: TRBJ2-7
v_call: TRBV4-1
d_call: .
cdr3_aa: CASSQESSDSYEQYF
cdr3_nt: TGCGCCAGCAGCCAAGAGTCTAGTGACTCCTACGAGCAGTACTTC

j_call: TRBJ2-1
v_call: TRBV7-7
d_call: .
cdr3_aa: CASSLVLGYEQFF
cdr3_nt: TGTGCCAGCAGCTTAGTCCTTGGGTATGAGCAGTTCTTC

j_call: TRBJ1-1
v_call: TRBV7-9
d_call: .
cdr3_aa: CASGPSGGMNTEAFF
cdr3_nt: TGTGCCAGCGGACCGTCTGGCGGCATGAACACTGAAGCTTTCTTT

j_call: TRBJ1-4
v_call: TRBV7-7
d_call: .
cdr3_aa: CASSLGGAGEKLFF
cdr3_nt: TGTGCTAGCAGCCTCGGGGGCGCGGGTGAAAAACTGTTTTTT

j_call: TRBJ1-2
v_call: TRBV9
d_call: TRBD1
cdr3_aa: CASSLTGQETYGYTF
cdr3_nt: TGTGCCAGCAGCTTAACGGGACAGGAAACTTATGGCTACACCTTC

j_call: TRBJ2-3
v_call: TRBV7-8
d_call: .
cdr3_aa: CASSLVSLATQYF
cdr3_nt: TGTGCCAGCAGCTTAGTCTCCCTAGCAACGCAGTATTTT

j_call: TRBJ2-7
v_call: TRBV7-9
d_call: TRBD1
cdr3_aa: CASSSDRALGEQYF
cdr3_nt: TGTGCCAGCAGCTCAGACAGGGCTCTAGGCGAGCAGTACTTC

j_call: TRBJ2-5
v_call: TRBV7-8
d_call: .
cdr3_aa: CASNSRGEGWLQTQYF
cdr3_nt: TGTGCCAGCAACTCTAGGGGGGAGGGTTGGTTGCAGACCCAGTACTTC

j_call: TRBJ2-1
v_call: TRBV7-2
d_call: .
cdr3_aa: CASSFGPAAEQFF
cdr3_nt: TGTGCCAGCAGCTTTGGGCCCGCAGCTGAGCAGTTCTTC

j_call: TRBJ1-2
v_call: TRBV27
d_call: .
cdr3_aa: CASSLKGNYGYTF
cdr3_nt: TGTGCCAGCAGTTTAAAAGGGAACTATGGCTACACCTTC

j_call: TRBJ1-2
v_call: TRBV4-1
d_call: .
cdr3_aa: CASSQLGTDELNYGYTF
cdr3_nt: TGCGCCAGCAGCCAACTCGGGACCGACGAATTGAACTATGGCTACACCTTC

j_call: TRBJ2-6
v_call: TRBV2
d_call: .
cdr3_aa: CALGTGANVLTF
cdr3_nt: TGTGCCCTGGGGACTGGGGCCAACGTCCTGACTTTC